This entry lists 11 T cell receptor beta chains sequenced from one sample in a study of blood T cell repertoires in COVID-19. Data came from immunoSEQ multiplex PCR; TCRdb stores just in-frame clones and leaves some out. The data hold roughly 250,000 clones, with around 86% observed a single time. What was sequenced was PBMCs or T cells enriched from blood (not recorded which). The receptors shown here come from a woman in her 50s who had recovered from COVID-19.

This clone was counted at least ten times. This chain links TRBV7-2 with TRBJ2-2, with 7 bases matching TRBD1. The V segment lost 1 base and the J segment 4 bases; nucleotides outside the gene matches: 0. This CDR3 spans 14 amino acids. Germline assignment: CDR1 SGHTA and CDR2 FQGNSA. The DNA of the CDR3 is TGTGCCAGCAGCTTAGGACAGGGCACCGGGGAGCTGTTTTTT. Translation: CASSLGQGTGELFF.

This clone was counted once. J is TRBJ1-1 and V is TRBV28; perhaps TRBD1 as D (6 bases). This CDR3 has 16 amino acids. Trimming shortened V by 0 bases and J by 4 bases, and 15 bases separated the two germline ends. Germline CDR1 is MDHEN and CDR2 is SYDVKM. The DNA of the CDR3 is TGTGCCAGCAGTTTATGGCGGACAGTGCTCGGCACTGAAGCTTTCTTT. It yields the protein CASSLWRTVLGTEAFF.

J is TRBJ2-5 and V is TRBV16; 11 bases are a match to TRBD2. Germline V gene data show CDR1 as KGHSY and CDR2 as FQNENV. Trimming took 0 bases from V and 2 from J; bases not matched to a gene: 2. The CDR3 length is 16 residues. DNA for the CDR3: TGTGCCAGCAGCCAATCTCGGACTAGCGGGCAAGAGACCCAGTACTTC. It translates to CASSQSRTSGQETQYF.

CDR3 protein: CASSNFRRLGRGELFF. Written as DNA, the CDR3 is TGTGCCAGCAGCAACTTCAGGCGTCTCGGGAGGGGGGAGCTGTTTTTT. This sequence joins TRBV7-9 and TRBJ2-2, with 7 bases fitting TRBD2. The CDR3 extends over 16 amino acids. Trimming removed 5 bases from V and 8 bases from J; junction bases left unmatched: 14. The germline V gene encodes CDR1 SEHNR and CDR2 FQNEAQ (reference sequence).

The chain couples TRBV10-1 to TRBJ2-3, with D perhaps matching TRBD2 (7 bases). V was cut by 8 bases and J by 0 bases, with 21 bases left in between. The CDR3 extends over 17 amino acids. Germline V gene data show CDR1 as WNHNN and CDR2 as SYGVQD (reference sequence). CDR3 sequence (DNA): TGCGCCAGCTCTCAGGAGGGGGGGGAGGTTAGCACAGATACGCAGTATTTT. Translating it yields CASSQEGGEVSTDTQYF.

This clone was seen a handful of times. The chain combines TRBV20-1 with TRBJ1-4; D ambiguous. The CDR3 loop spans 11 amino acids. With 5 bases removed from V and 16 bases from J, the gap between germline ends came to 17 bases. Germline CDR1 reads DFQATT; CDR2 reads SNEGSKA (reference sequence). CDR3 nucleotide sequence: TGCAGTGCTGTGATTCCGGGTCGCAGGTTTTTT. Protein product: CSAVIPGRRFF.

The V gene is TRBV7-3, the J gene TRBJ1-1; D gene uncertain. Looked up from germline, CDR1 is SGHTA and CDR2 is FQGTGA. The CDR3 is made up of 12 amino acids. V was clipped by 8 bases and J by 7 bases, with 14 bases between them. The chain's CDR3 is CASATAGGEAFF. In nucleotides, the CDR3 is TGTGCCAGCGCCACGGCGGGAGGTGAAGCTTTCTTT.

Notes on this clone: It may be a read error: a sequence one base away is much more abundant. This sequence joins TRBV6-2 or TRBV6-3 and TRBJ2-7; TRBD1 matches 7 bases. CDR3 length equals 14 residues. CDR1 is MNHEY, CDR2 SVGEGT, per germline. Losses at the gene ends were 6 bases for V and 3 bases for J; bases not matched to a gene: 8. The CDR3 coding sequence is TGTGCCAGCAGCTTCCCCGGGACAGACTACGAGCAGTACTTC. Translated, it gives CASSFPGTDYEQYF.

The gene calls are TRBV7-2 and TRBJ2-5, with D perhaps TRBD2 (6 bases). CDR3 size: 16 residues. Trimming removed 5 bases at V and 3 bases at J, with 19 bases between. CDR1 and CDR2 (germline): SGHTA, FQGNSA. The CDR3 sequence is CASSPWGSGPKETQYF. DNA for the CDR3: TGTGCCAGCAGCCCCTGGGGTAGCGGACCGAAAGAGACCCAGTACTTC.

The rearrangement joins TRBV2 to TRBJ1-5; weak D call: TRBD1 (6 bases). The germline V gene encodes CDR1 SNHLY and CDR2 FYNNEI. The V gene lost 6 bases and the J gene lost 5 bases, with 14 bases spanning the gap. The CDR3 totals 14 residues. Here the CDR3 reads CASRADRNYQPQHF. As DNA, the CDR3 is TGTGCCAGCAGGGCGGACAGAAACTATCAGCCCCAGCATTTT.

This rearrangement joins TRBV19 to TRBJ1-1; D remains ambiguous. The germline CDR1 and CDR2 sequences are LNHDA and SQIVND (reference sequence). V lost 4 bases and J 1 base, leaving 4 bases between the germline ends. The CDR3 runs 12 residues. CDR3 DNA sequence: TGTGCCAGTAGTAGGAGGAACACTGAAGCTTTCTTT. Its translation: CASSRRNTEAFF.